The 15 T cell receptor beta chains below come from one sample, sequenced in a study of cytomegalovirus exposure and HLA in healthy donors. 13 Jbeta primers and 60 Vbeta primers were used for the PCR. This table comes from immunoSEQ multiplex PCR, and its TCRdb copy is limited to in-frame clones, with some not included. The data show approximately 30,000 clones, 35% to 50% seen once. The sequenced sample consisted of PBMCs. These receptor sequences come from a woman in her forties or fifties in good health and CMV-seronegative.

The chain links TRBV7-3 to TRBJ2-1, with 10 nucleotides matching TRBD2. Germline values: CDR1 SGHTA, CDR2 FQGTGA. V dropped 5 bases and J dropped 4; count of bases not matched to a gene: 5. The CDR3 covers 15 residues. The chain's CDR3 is CASSPGLAVYNEQFF. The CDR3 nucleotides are TGTGCCAGCAGCCCCGGACTAGCGGTGTACAATGAGCAGTTCTTC. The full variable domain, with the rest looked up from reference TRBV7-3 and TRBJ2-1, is GAGVSQTPSNKVTEKGKYVELRCDPISGHTALYWYRQSLGQGPEFLIYFQGTGAADDSGLPNDRFFAVRPEGSVSTLKIQRTERGDSAVYLCASSPGLAVYNEQFFGPGTRLTVL.

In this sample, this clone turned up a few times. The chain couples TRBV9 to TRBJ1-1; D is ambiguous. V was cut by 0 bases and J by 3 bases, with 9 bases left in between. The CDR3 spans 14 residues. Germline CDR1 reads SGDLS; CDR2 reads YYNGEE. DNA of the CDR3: TGTGCCAGCAGCGTAGTCGACAAGCACACTGAAGCTTTCTTT. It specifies CASSVVDKHTEAFF. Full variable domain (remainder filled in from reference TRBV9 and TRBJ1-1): DSGVTQTPKHLITATGQRVTLRCSPRSGDLSVYWYQQSLDQGLQFLIQYYNGEERAKGNILERFSAQQFPDLHSELNLSSLELGDSALYFCASSVVDKHTEAFFGQGTRLTVV.

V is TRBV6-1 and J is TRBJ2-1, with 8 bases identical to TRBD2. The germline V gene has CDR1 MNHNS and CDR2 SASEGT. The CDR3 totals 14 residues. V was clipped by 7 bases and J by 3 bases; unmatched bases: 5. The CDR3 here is CASMGLAGYNEQFF. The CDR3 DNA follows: TGTGCCAGCATGGGGCTAGCGGGCTACAATGAGCAGTTCTTC.

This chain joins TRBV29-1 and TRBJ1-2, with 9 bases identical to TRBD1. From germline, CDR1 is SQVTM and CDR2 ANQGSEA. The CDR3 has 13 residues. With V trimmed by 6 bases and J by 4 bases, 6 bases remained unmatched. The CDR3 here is CSVMRTGVYGYTF. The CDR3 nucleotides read TGCAGCGTAATGCGGACAGGGGTCTATGGCTACACCTTC.

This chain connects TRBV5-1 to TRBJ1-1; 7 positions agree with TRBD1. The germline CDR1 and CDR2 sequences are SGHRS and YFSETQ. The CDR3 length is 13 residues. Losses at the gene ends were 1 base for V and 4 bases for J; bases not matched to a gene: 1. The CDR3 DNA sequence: TGCGCCAGCAGCTTGCAGGGGGGCACTGAAGCTTTCTTT. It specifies CASSLQGGTEAFF.

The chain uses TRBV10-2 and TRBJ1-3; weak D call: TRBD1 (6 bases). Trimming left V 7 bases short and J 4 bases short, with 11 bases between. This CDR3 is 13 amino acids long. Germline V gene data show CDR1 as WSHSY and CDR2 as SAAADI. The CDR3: CASTDSVGNTIYF. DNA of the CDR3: TGCGCCAGCACGGACAGCGTGGGAAACACCATATATTTT.

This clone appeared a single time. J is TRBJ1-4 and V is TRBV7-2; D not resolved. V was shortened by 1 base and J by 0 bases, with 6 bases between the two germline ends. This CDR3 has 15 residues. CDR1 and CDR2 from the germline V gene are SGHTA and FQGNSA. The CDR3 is CASSLVITTNEKLFF. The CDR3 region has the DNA TGTGCCAGCAGCTTAGTAATTACAACTAATGAAAAACTGTTTTTT.

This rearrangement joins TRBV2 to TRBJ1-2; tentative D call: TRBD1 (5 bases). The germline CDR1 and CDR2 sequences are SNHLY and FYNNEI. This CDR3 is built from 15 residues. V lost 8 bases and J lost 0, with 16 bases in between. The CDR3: CASVGGGAPNYGYTF. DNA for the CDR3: TGTGCCAGCGTGGGGGGAGGAGCTCCTAACTATGGCTACACCTTC.

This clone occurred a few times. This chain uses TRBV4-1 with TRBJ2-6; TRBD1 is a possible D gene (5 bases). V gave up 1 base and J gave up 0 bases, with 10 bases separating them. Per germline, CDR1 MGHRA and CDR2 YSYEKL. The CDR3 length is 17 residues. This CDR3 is CASSQGQGGSGANVLTF. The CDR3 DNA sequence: TGCGCCAGCAGCCAAGGGCAGGGCGGCTCTGGGGCCAACGTCCTGACTTTC.

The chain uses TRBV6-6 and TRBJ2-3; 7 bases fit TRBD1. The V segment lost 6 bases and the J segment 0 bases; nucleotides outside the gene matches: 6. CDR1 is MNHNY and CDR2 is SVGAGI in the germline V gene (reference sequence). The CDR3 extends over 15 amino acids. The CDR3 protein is CASSPGTASTDTQYF. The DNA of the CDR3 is TGTGCCAGCAGCCCCGGGACAGCTAGCACAGATACGCAGTATTTT.

The CDR3 loop reads CASSLTSGRGSQETQYF. CDR3 DNA sequence: TGCGCCAGCAGCTTGACTAGCGGGAGAGGAAGCCAAGAGACCCAGTACTTC. The chain has TRBV5-1 and TRBJ2-5; 11 positions agree with TRBD2. The V and J ends lost 1 base and 1 base, in that order; junction bases with no gene match: 6. The V gene's germline CDR1 is SGHRS and CDR2 YFSETQ. The CDR3 loop spans 17 amino acids.

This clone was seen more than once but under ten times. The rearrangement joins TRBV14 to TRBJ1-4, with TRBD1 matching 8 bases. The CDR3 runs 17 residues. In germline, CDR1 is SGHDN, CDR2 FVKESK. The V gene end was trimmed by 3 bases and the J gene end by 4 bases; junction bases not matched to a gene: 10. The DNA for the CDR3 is TGTGCCAGCAGCCACCTAGCCGGGACAGGACATAATGAAAAACTGTTTTTT. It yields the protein CASSHLAGTGHNEKLFF.

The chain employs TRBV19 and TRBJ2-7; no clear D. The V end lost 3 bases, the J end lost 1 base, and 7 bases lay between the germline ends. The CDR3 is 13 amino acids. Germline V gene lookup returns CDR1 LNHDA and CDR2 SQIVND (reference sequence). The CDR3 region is CASSIEFSYEQYF. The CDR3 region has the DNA TGTGCCAGTAGTATTGAGTTTTCCTACGAGCAGTACTTC.

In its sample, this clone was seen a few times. Written as DNA, the CDR3 is TGTGCCACCAGCAATACTAGCGCCCAACCAGATACGCAGTATTTT. It translates to CATSNTSAQPDTQYF. The chain links TRBV15 to TRBJ2-3, with 7 nucleotides matching TRBD2. V lost 4 bases to trimming and J lost 4 bases; unmatched junction nucleotides: 8. The CDR3 length is 15 residues. Germline-derived CDR1 and CDR2 are LNHNV and YYDKDF (reference sequence).

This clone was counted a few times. CDR3 sequence: CAISESWGQGSYNEQFF. The CDR3 DNA follows: TGTGCCATCAGTGAGTCGTGGGGGCAGGGATCCTACAATGAGCAGTTCTTC. V is TRBV10-3 and J is TRBJ2-1; D possibly corresponds to TRBD1 (6 bases). With 0 bases removed from V and 1 base from J, the gap between germline ends came to 13 bases. Germline values: CDR1 ENHRY, CDR2 SYGVKD. The CDR3 sequence is 17 residues long.